This T cell receptor beta chain was observed in a study of T cells in Graves' hyperthyroidism and ophthalmopathy. This CDR3 has 16 residues. Germline values: CDR1 MDHEN, CDR2 SYDVKM. The V gene end was trimmed by 6 bases and the J gene end by 4 bases; junction bases not matched to a gene: 7. Using RNA transcripts as the source, TCR beta CDR3 regions were amplified. HTBI primers were used for first-round RT-PCR of the TCR CDR3. TCRdb re-called the multiplex PCR reads through MiXCR, storing one row per CDR3 protein. The sample has 140,000 or so distinct CDR3 sequences, roughly a fifth seen once. Sequenced material: blood. The rearrangement uses TRBV28 and TRBJ2-1; 12 bases are shared with TRBD2. The sequence came from a woman aged 50 to 65 with Graves' hyperthyroidism that later progressed to Graves' ophthalmopathy. The CDR3 reads CASRTTSGGRYNEQFF. CDR3 nucleotides: TGTGCCAGCAGAACTACTAGCGGGGGGCGGTACAATGAGCAGTTCTTC.